The 25 T cell receptor beta chains in this list originate from one sample, sequenced in a study of tumor and adjacent non-tumor tissue in lung cancer. No cell sorting was done before RNA was extracted from the tissue. Distant lung tissue was collected more than 3 cm away from the tumor edge. A modified ARM-PCR protocol with three rounds of nested PCR amplified TCRbeta. TCRdb used MiXCR to reprocess the multiplex PCR reads, holding one entry per CDR3 protein. The repertoire consists of about 77,000 distinct CDR3 sequences, with 76% occurring once and the leading ten covering about two fifths. Sample: distant non-tumor lung tissue. Receptors were obtained from a man aged 65 to 85 with non-small cell lung cancer.

V gene TRBV6-6 combines with J gene TRBJ2-7; D uncertain. The germline gives CDR1 MNHNY, CDR2 SVGAGI (reference sequence). The CDR3 covers 11 residues. CDR3 nucleotide sequence: TGTGTCAGGAGTCAGGAGTCTGCGCAGTACTTC. Its translation: CVRSQESAQYF.

Turning to this clonotype: The junction shows a germline mismatch at one end, possibly a read error. The chain carries TRBV29-1 and TRBJ1-2; possible D gene TRBD1, 5 bases. Germline loops: CDR1 SQVTM, CDR2 ANQGSEA. CDR3 length equals 13 residues. CDR3 coding DNA: TGCAACGTTGAGTACAGGCTCAACTATGGCTACACCTTC. Translated: CNVEYRLNYGYTF.

This chain links TRBV12-3 or TRBV12-4 with TRBJ2-7; 8 nucleotides match TRBD2. The CDR3 is made up of 15 amino acids. CDR3 sequence: CVSSTTSGRTYEQYF. The DNA of the CDR3 is TGTGTCAGTAGCACGACCAGCGGGAGAACCTACGAGCAGTACTTC.

The chain employs TRBV20-1 and TRBJ2-7; 10 nucleotides agree with TRBD1. The germline gives CDR1 DFQATT, CDR2 SNEGSKA (reference sequence). The CDR3 totals 14 residues. After removal of 7 bases from V and 0 bases from J, the junction contained 6 bases not matched to a gene. DNA of the CDR3: TGCAGTGTTACGGGACAGGGGATCTCCTACGAGCAGTACTTC. It yields the protein CSVTGQGISYEQYF.

About this clonotype: Sequence at one end of the junction differs from germline and may be a read error. This chain uses TRBV4-3 with TRBJ2-6; D tentatively reads TRBD1 or TRBD2 (5 bases each). The germline gives CDR1 LGHNA, CDR2 YSLEER. This CDR3 has 16 amino acids. The CDR3: CASSPSHGSGATVLTF. The CDR3 DNA reads TGTGCTAGCAGCCCCTCACATGGGTCTGGGGCCACCGTCCTGACTTTC.

A word on this clonotype: A read error is likely, as this CDR3 ends without the conserved phenylalanine or tryptophan. The limits of the CDR3 on the DNA are not certain, so only TCRdb's listed CDR3 is given. The chain has TRBV29-1 and TRBJ1-2. In germline, CDR1 is SQVTM, CDR2 ANQGSEA. The length of the CDR3 is 13 amino acids, counting both ends. The CDR3 region is CSVLQTGAYDYPS.

Worth noting for this clonotype: The germline gene is not matched at one end of the junction; a read error may be the cause. V usage is TRBV11-3 and J usage is TRBJ1-1; D is undetermined. This CDR3 is built from 13 residues. Germline V CDR1 and CDR2: SGHNT, YENEEA. CDR3 sequence (DNA): TGTGCCAGCAACCCTCCGGCGAACACTGAAGCCTTCTTT. Protein sequence: CASNPPANTEAFF.

Turning to this clonotype: At one boundary the junction diverges from the germline segment, which might be a read error. The genes are TRBV11-3 and TRBJ2-1, with D possibly being TRBD1 or TRBD2 (5 bases each). Germline CDR1 reads SGHNT; CDR2 reads YENEEA. This CDR3 spans 15 amino acids. CDR3 sequence reads: CAGSIDMGTYDEQFF. The CDR3 DNA follows: TGTGCCGGCAGCATCGACATGGGGACCTACGATGAGCAGTTCTTC.

In the case of this clonotype: The germline gene is not matched at one end of the junction; a read error may be the cause. The chain joins TRBV29-1 to TRBJ2-1; the D gene is possibly TRBD2 (5 bases). The CDR3 runs 14 residues. The germline V gene has CDR1 SQVTM and CDR2 ANQGSEA. DNA of the CDR3: TGTAACGCTGTGGGGAGTGGCACAAACAATGAGCAGTTCTTC. Translated: CNAVGSGTNNEQFF.

The chain uses TRBV12-3 or TRBV12-4 and TRBJ2-1; D unclear. The CDR3 is 18 residues long. With 5 bases removed from V and 4 bases from J, the gap between germline ends came to 24 bases. CDR3 in DNA: TGTGCCAGCAGTCGTTCGTTTAGTGGGGTCCGTGGGTACAATGAGCAGTTCTTC. Amino acid sequence: CASSRSFSGVRGYNEQFF.

Regarding this clonotype: At one of its ends the junction is not consistent with the germline gene, which may arise from a read error. The rearrangement links TRBV11-2 to TRBJ2-2; 7 nucleotides agree with TRBD1. CDR1 and CDR2 (germline): SGHAT, FQNNGV. The CDR3 spans 16 residues. CDR3 residues: CATSLGGTGVAGELSF. CDR3 in DNA: TGTGCCACCAGCTTAGGGGGCACAGGGGTTGCCGGGGAGCTGTCTTTT. The whole variable domain, remainder taken from reference TRBV11-2 and TRBJ2-2, is EAGVAQSPRYKIIEKRQSVAFWCNPISGHATLYWYQQILGQGPKLLIQFQNNGVVDDSQLPKDRFSAERLKGVDSTLKIQPAKLEDSAVYLCATSLGGTGVAGELSFGEGSRLTVL.

This chain joins TRBV6-2 or TRBV6-3 and TRBJ2-1; D is ambiguous. This CDR3 comprises 14 residues. V lost 8 bases, J lost 8 bases, and 19 bases lay in between. Germline CDR1 reads MNHEY; CDR2 reads SVGEGT. CDR3 sequence reads: CASLAGESYDEQFF. The CDR3 region has the DNA TGTGCCAGCTTAGCTGGAGAGTCATACGATGAGCAGTTCTTC.

As concerns this clonotype: At one boundary the junction diverges from the germline segment, which might be a read error. The chain employs TRBV12-5 and TRBJ2-1, with 11 nucleotides matching TRBD2. Germline CDR1 reads LGHNT; CDR2 reads FRNRAP. CDR3 length: 14 residues. CDR3 in DNA: TGTGCTAATGCAACTAGCGGGAGTACGCATGAGCGGTTCTTC. Protein: CANATSGSTHERFF.

In its sample, this clonotype was seen many times. The chain has TRBV5-5 and TRBJ2-3; possibly TRBD1 for D (6 bases). The germline CDR1 and CDR2 sequences are SGHKS and YYEKEE (reference sequence). The CDR3 loop spans 16 amino acids. Trimming took 5 bases from V and 2 from J, leaving 18 bases between them. The DNA of the CDR3 is TGTGCCAGCAGATCTACAGGGACCTATGTCACAGATACGCAGTATTTT. Encoded protein: CASRSTGTYVTDTQYF. Supplemented by reference TRBV5-5 and TRBJ2-3, the full variable domain reads DAGVTQSPTHLIKTRGQQVTLRCSPISGHKSVSWYQQVLGQGPQFIFQYYEKEERGRGNFPDRFSARQFPNYSSELNVNALLLGDSALYLCASRSTGTYVTDTQYFGPGTRLTVL.

Remarks on this clonotype: The conserved final phenylalanine or tryptophan is absent from the CDR3, which likely points to a read error. No DNA is shown, since the ends of the CDR3 on it are uncertain; the CDR3 is the one TCRdb lists. This chain connects TRBV11-3 to TRBJ2-2. Germline lookup yields CDR1 SGHNT and CDR2 YENEEA. The CDR3 contains 16 residues when both ends are counted. This CDR3 is CTSSRLLSRNTGELFI.

J is TRBJ1-2 and V is TRBV20-1, with 7 bases aligning to TRBD1. The V gene end was trimmed by 6 bases and the J gene end by 0 bases; junction bases not matched to a gene: 7. Germline loops: CDR1 DFQATT, CDR2 SNEGSKA (reference sequence). The CDR3 is 14 amino acids. In DNA, the CDR3 is TGCAGTGCAACCGGGACAGAGACTAACTATGGCTACACCTTC. Translating it yields CSATGTETNYGYTF.

This clonotype was observed at least ten times. The chain uses TRBV6-5 and TRBJ1-2; TRBD1 matches at 10 bases. V shed 0 bases and J 3 bases; nucleotides not matched to a gene: 7. The CDR3 extends over 17 amino acids. Germline CDR1 and CDR2: MNHEY and SVGAGI. CDR3 DNA sequence: TGTGCCAGCAGTTACTCAATTACCGGACAGGGGGACTATGGCTACACCTTC. Protein product: CASSYSITGQGDYGYTF.

As for this clonotype: The junction departs from the called germline gene at one end, perhaps through a read error. V and J are TRBV29-1 and TRBJ2-1; D gene unclear. The CDR3 covers 13 residues. Germline CDR1 SQVTM, CDR2 ANQGSEA. The CDR3 is CNVEDEINNEQLF. The CDR3 coding sequence is TGCAACGTTGAGGATGAAATAAACAATGAGCAGTTATTC.

The chain carries TRBV5-5 and TRBJ2-5; D gene ambiguous. The CDR3 sequence is 13 residues long. Germline loops: CDR1 SGHKS, CDR2 YYEKEE (reference sequence). CDR3 sequence (DNA): TGTGCGAGCGCCTTGGTCAGTCCGGAGACCCAGTACTTC. Its translation is CASALVSPETQYF.

This clonotype was detected a few times. A junction end diverges from the germline sequence, so it may reflect a read error. V usage is TRBV28 and J usage is TRBJ2-7; possible D gene TRBD2, 6 bases. The CDR3 spans 16 residues. CDR1 is MDHEN, CDR2 SYDVKM, per germline. The CDR3: CASSLHLHGGSYEEYF. The DNA of the CDR3 is TGTGCCAGCAGTTTACATCTACACGGAGGGTCCTACGAGGAGTACTTC.

This clonotype was counted once. The conserved closing phenylalanine or tryptophan is absent in this CDR3, likely reflecting a read error. This sequence joins TRBV12-3 or TRBV12-4 and TRBJ1-3; TRBD1 matches 10 bases. The CDR3 is 16 residues long. Written as DNA, the CDR3 is TGTGCTAGTAGTCGACAGGGGGCGAGCACTGGAAACACCATATATTAT. This translates into CASSRQGASTGNTIYY.

This clonotype was observed a few times. This may come from a read error, since a much larger clone is one base off. The V call is TRBV6-1, the J call TRBJ2-2; the match to TRBD1 covers 10 bases. The CDR3 extends over 17 amino acids. The trim removed 4 bases at V and 1 base at J, leaving 6 bases unmatched. In germline, CDR1 is MNHNS, CDR2 SASEGT. The CDR3 DNA reads as TGTGCCAGCAGTGTAATGGGACAGGGGATGAACACCGGGGAGCTGTTTTTT. Encoded protein: CASSVMGQGMNTGELFF.

Of note for this clonotype: Germline is not matched at one junction end, which may reflect a read error. This chain uses TRBV11-3 with TRBJ2-3; a possible D gene is TRBD2 (6 bases). Germline CDR1 and CDR2: SGHNT and YENEEA. CDR3 size: 12 residues. CDR3 nucleotides: TGTACCAGCAGCTTAATAGCGGTTACGCAGTATTTT. As protein: CTSSLIAVTQYF.

About this clonotype: Because it lacks the conserved phenylalanine or tryptophan at the end, this CDR3 is likely a read error. No DNA is shown, since the ends of the CDR3 on it are uncertain; the CDR3 is the one TCRdb lists. The chain links TRBV29-1 to TRBJ2-1. Germline assignment: CDR1 SQVTM and CDR2 ANQGSEA. The CDR3 numbers 13 amino acids, ends counted. CDR3 amino acids: CSVEFEAYNEPFL.

A word on this clonotype: The junction differs from germline at one of its ends, possibly a read error. The chain is built from TRBV6-6 and TRBJ2-6; D might be TRBD1 (5 bases). Germline V gene data show CDR1 as MNHNY and CDR2 as SVGAGI (reference sequence). The CDR3 length is 18 residues. CDR3 in DNA: TGTGCCAGCAGCTCCGGCACATGGTTTTCTGGTGGGGCTAACGTCCTGACTTTC. Encoded protein: CASSSGTWFSGGANVLTF.